This TCR beta chain was recorded in a study of blood T cell repertoires in COVID-19. Trimming left V 0 bases short and J 7 bases short, with 7 bases between. The CDR3 length is 13 residues. Germline V gene data show CDR1 as SGHTA and CDR2 as FQGNSA. TCRdb's copy holds only in-frame clones and misses some; the assay was immunoSEQ multiplex PCR. The sample carries about 240,000 clones, 85% to 90% recorded once. Sequenced: PBMCs or T cells enriched from blood (not recorded which). The V call is TRBV7-2, the J call TRBJ2-1, with D hard to call. The sequence came from a man aged 40-49 years who had recovered from COVID-19. Written as DNA, the CDR3 is TGTGCCAGCAGCTTAGCAAGCCCGAATGAGCAGTTCTTC. The encoded protein is CASSLASPNEQFF.